This T cell receptor (beta chain) was documented in a study of cytomegalovirus exposure and HLA in healthy donors. This PCR relied on a set of 60 Vbeta primers and 13 Jbeta primers. The repertoire was sequenced with immunoSEQ multiplex PCR; TCRdb's copy has only in-frame clones and lacks some. The sample includes around 200,000 clones. J lost 3 bases, V lost 3 bases, and 5 bases had no gene match. Germline V gene lookup returns CDR1 SNHLY and CDR2 FYNNEI. This CDR3 has 17 amino acids. This receptor was taken from a young woman in good health and CMV-seropositive. The sequencing sample was made of PBMCs. The V gene is TRBV2, the J gene TRBJ2-2; 12 bases fit TRBD2. The CDR3 DNA reads TGTGCCAGCAGTGATTCCGGACTAGCGGGACACACCGGGGAGCTGTTTTTT. Translation: CASSDSGLAGHTGELFF.